A selection of T cell receptor beta chains follows, all from one sample in a study of blood T cell repertoires in COVID-19. Some clones are missing from TCRdb's copy, which holds only in-frame ones; the method was immunoSEQ multiplex PCR. The sample comprises roughly 34,000 clones, nearly 90% of which are singletons, and approximately 1.5% rests with the top ten. The sequenced material came from peripheral blood. All receptors come from a man aged 55-75 years with active COVID-19. CDR3s include the opening cysteine and the closing phenylalanine or tryptophan. The order of the fields is clone size, V gene, J gene, D gene, CDR3 DNA, CDR3 protein. D genes are given only for firm matches. Some rows have no size entry. The others give once, few or many, or a class for an expanded clone.

abundance: NA
v_gene: TRBV5-5
j_gene: TRBJ1-1
d_gene: NA
CDR3nt: TGTGCCAGCAGTTTGGGGGCGAACACTGAAGCTTTCTTT
CDR3aa: CASSLGANTEAFF

abundance: NA
v_gene: TRBV3-1/TRBV3-2
j_gene: TRBJ1-6
d_gene: NA
CDR3nt: TGTGCCAGCAGCCAAGATCTACAGAACTCCTATAATTCACCCCTCCACTTT
CDR3aa: CASSQDLQNSYNSPLHF

abundance: once
v_gene: TRBV6-6
j_gene: TRBJ1-1
d_gene: NA
CDR3nt: TGTGCCAGCAGTCCCCCCCAGGGTGCGAGCACTGAAGCTTTCTTT
CDR3aa: CASSPPQGASTEAFF

abundance: NA
v_gene: TRBV2
j_gene: TRBJ2-3
d_gene: TRBD1
CDR3nt: TGTGCCAGCAGTGCAGGGGGTGGGAGCACAGATACGCAGTATTTT
CDR3aa: CASSAGGGSTDTQYF

abundance: once
v_gene: TRBV6-2/TRBV6-3
j_gene: TRBJ1-5
d_gene: NA
CDR3nt: TGTGCCAGCAGTTACGCCGGGGGTAGCAATCAGCCCCAGCATTTT
CDR3aa: CASSYAGGSNQPQHF

abundance: NA
v_gene: TRBV3-1/TRBV3-2
j_gene: TRBJ2-5
d_gene: NA
CDR3nt: TGTGCCAGCAGCTCTTCAGACAGGCGGTACCAAGAGACCCAGTACTTC
CDR3aa: CASSSSDRRYQETQYF

abundance: once
v_gene: TRBV7-7
j_gene: TRBJ2-1
d_gene: TRBD2
CDR3nt: TGTGCCAGCAGCCCTAGCGGGGGGGCGAACAATGAGCAGTTCTTC
CDR3aa: CASSPSGGANNEQFF

abundance: NA
v_gene: TRBV29-1
j_gene: TRBJ2-1
d_gene: NA
CDR3nt: TGCAGCCCTAGCTTGATTCTTACTAGCTCCTACAATGAGCAGTTCTTC
CDR3aa: CSPSLILTSSYNEQFF

abundance: once
v_gene: TRBV19
j_gene: TRBJ2-5
d_gene: NA
CDR3nt: TGTGCCAGTAGTATTGGCGGAGGGGGGGGCGGAGAGACCCAGTACTTC
CDR3aa: CASSIGGGGGGETQYF

abundance: once
v_gene: TRBV12-3/TRBV12-4
j_gene: TRBJ1-2
d_gene: NA
CDR3nt: TGTGCCAGCAGCCTAAGAGGCTACACCTTC
CDR3aa: CASSLRGYTF

abundance: NA
v_gene: TRBV7-9
j_gene: TRBJ2-7
d_gene: NA
CDR3nt: TGTGCCAGCAGCGGGGGGATGGCCGAGCAGTACTTC
CDR3aa: CASSGGMAEQYF

abundance: once
v_gene: TRBV3-1/TRBV3-2
j_gene: TRBJ1-4
d_gene: NA
CDR3nt: TGTGCCAGCAGCCAAGATCTGGGCGGGGGAGCGACTAATGAAAAACTGTTTTTT
CDR3aa: CASSQDLGGGATNEKLFF

abundance: few
v_gene: TRBV7-3
j_gene: TRBJ1-4
d_gene: NA
CDR3nt: TGTGCCAGCAGCTTAAGTGGAGGGTCTAATGAAAAACTGTTTTTT
CDR3aa: CASSLSGGSNEKLFF

abundance: few
v_gene: TRBV6-6
j_gene: TRBJ1-6
d_gene: NA
CDR3nt: TGTGCCAGCAGTTACCGGACAGCCCGATATAATTCACCCCTCCACTTT
CDR3aa: CASSYRTARYNSPLHF

abundance: once
v_gene: TRBV28
j_gene: TRBJ2-3
d_gene: NA
CDR3nt: TGTGCCAGCAGGGGAGGAAGGGGCGATACGCAGTATTTT
CDR3aa: CASRGGRGDTQYF

abundance: NA
v_gene: TRBV6-5
j_gene: TRBJ1-1
d_gene: TRBD1
CDR3nt: TGTGCCAGCAGTTCCGGACAGGGGAGGACTGAAGCTTTCTTT
CDR3aa: CASSSGQGRTEAFF

abundance: NA
v_gene: TRBV24-1
j_gene: TRBJ2-5
d_gene: TRBD2
CDR3nt: TGTGCCACCAGTGATTATGGCGCGGGGGGGCAGCAAGAGACCCAGTACTTC
CDR3aa: CATSDYGAGGQQETQYF

abundance: NA
v_gene: TRBV24-1
j_gene: TRBJ1-2
d_gene: NA
CDR3nt: TGTGCCACCAGGCCTGCCGACAGGCAGGGTGGCTACACCTTC
CDR3aa: CATRPADRQGGYTF

abundance: NA
v_gene: TRBV19
j_gene: TRBJ2-2
d_gene: NA
CDR3nt: TGTGCCAGTAGTATCTTGGGGGCCGCGAACACCGGGGAGCTGTTTTTT
CDR3aa: CASSILGAANTGELFF

abundance: NA
v_gene: TRBV7-3
j_gene: TRBJ2-2
d_gene: NA
CDR3nt: TGTGCCAGCAGCCCGGGCTTACTCACCGGGGAACTGTTTTTT
CDR3aa: CASSPGLLTGELFF

abundance: NA
v_gene: TRBV7-8
j_gene: TRBJ2-1
d_gene: NA
CDR3nt: TGTGCCAGCAGCCCCCACCGACGGGTGATCCCCTACAATGAGCAGTTCTTC
CDR3aa: CASSPHRRVIPYNEQFF

abundance: NA
v_gene: TRBV29-1
j_gene: TRBJ1-2
d_gene: TRBD1
CDR3nt: TGCAGCGTTGTCGGGACAGGGGACTATGGCTACACCTTC
CDR3aa: CSVVGTGDYGYTF

abundance: NA
v_gene: TRBV10-3
j_gene: TRBJ1-6
d_gene: NA
CDR3nt: TGTGCCATCAGTGATAAGACATCACCCCTCCACTTT
CDR3aa: CAISDKTSPLHF

abundance: NA
v_gene: TRBV7-8
j_gene: TRBJ2-4
d_gene: NA
CDR3nt: TGTGCCAGCAGCTTACGAGAGGGTGACATTCAGTACTTC
CDR3aa: CASSLREGDIQYF

abundance: NA
v_gene: TRBV12-3/TRBV12-4
j_gene: TRBJ2-3
d_gene: NA
CDR3nt: TGTGCCAGCACCCGTGCGGGCTCAGATACGCAGTATTTT
CDR3aa: CASTRAGSDTQYF

abundance: NA
v_gene: TRBV7-2
j_gene: TRBJ1-2
d_gene: TRBD1
CDR3nt: TGTGCCAGCAGCTTATACAGGGGTGGCTACACCTTC
CDR3aa: CASSLYRGGYTF

abundance: NA
v_gene: TRBV6-5
j_gene: TRBJ1-5
d_gene: NA
CDR3nt: TGTGCCAGCAGTTGGGGGGAGGGGATAAGCAATCAGCCCCAGCATTTT
CDR3aa: CASSWGEGISNQPQHF

abundance: NA
v_gene: TRBV28
j_gene: TRBJ1-5
d_gene: NA
CDR3nt: TGTGCCAGCCCCTTGCCCCGCGGGGGCCAGCCCCAGCATTTT
CDR3aa: CASPLPRGGQPQHF

abundance: once
v_gene: TRBV4-3
j_gene: TRBJ2-3
d_gene: TRBD2
CDR3nt: TGCGCCAGCAGACTAAGGGCGGGGGGGGGCACAGATACGCAGTATTTT
CDR3aa: CASRLRAGGGTDTQYF

abundance: NA
v_gene: TRBV18
j_gene: TRBJ2-2
d_gene: TRBD1
CDR3nt: TGTGCCAGCTCATCGGACAGGGAGTGGACCGGGGAGCTGTTTTTT
CDR3aa: CASSSDREWTGELFF

abundance: NA
v_gene: TRBV11-3
j_gene: TRBJ2-7
d_gene: TRBD2
CDR3nt: TGTGCCAGCAGCTTAGCTAGCGGCGAGCAGTACTTC
CDR3aa: CASSLASGEQYF

abundance: once
v_gene: TRBV9
j_gene: TRBJ2-3
d_gene: TRBD2
CDR3nt: TGTGCCAGCAGCGTTGCCCCCGGCGCGGGGGGGCAGGGTACGCAGTATTTT
CDR3aa: CASSVAPGAGGQGTQYF

abundance: NA
v_gene: TRBV9
j_gene: TRBJ2-3
d_gene: TRBD1
CDR3nt: TGTGCCAGCAGCGTAGCGGGACAGAGCACAGATACGCAGTATTTT
CDR3aa: CASSVAGQSTDTQYF

abundance: NA
v_gene: TRBV19
j_gene: TRBJ2-2
d_gene: NA
CDR3nt: TGTGCCAGTAGTATTGGCGGGACAGCGAACACCGGGGAGCTGTTTTTT
CDR3aa: CASSIGGTANTGELFF

abundance: once
v_gene: TRBV13
j_gene: TRBJ1-1
d_gene: NA
CDR3nt: TGTGCCAGCAGCTTAGGGCAGGGCTTTGCCACTGAAGCTTTCTTT
CDR3aa: CASSLGQGFATEAFF

abundance: NA
v_gene: TRBV6-6
j_gene: TRBJ2-2
d_gene: NA
CDR3nt: TGTGCCAGCAGGCTCGGGACAATGAACACCGGGGAGCTGTTTTTT
CDR3aa: CASRLGTMNTGELFF

abundance: NA
v_gene: TRBV19
j_gene: TRBJ2-3
d_gene: TRBD1
CDR3nt: TGTGCCAGTAGTTCGGGACAGGGATCGTTGCCCACAGATACGCAGTATTTT
CDR3aa: CASSSGQGSLPTDTQYF

abundance: NA
v_gene: TRBV10-3
j_gene: TRBJ2-7
d_gene: TRBD1
CDR3nt: TGTGCCATCAGTGGGGGACAGGGGCCCTACGAGCAGTACTTC
CDR3aa: CAISGGQGPYEQYF

abundance: NA
v_gene: TRBV6-2/TRBV6-3
j_gene: TRBJ1-1
d_gene: NA
CDR3nt: TGTGCCAGCAGCAAAGCCACTGAAGCTTTCTTT
CDR3aa: CASSKATEAFF

abundance: NA
v_gene: TRBV20-1
j_gene: TRBJ1-2
d_gene: NA
CDR3nt: TGCAGTGCTAGTAGGCGTGGCAGGTTGGACTATGGCTACACCTTC
CDR3aa: CSASRRGRLDYGYTF

abundance: NA
v_gene: TRBV19
j_gene: TRBJ1-6
d_gene: TRBD1
CDR3nt: TGTGCCAGTAGTACACGACAGGGGGGAAGCTCCTATAATTCACCCCTCCACTTT
CDR3aa: CASSTRQGGSSYNSPLHF

abundance: NA
v_gene: TRBV7-3
j_gene: TRBJ2-6
d_gene: NA
CDR3nt: TGTGCCAGCAGCCCGGCGGGCTTCTCTGGGGCCAACGTCCTGACTTTC
CDR3aa: CASSPAGFSGANVLTF